This TCR beta chain was profiled in a study of cytomegalovirus exposure and HLA in healthy donors. V was pared by 0 bases and J by 7 bases, with 13 bases between. The CDR3 loop spans 15 amino acids. From germline, CDR1 is SGHVS and CDR2 FQNEAQ. PCR amplification relied on 60 Vbeta primers (plus 13 Jbeta primers). Sequencing was performed with immunoSEQ multiplex PCR; in TCRdb, only in-frame clones are kept and a portion is missing. The sample lists about 190,000 clones, approximately 85% occurring once. Findings of the study overall: Researchers reported from a later analysis that most CMV-associated TCR beta chains appeared HLA-restricted. Exclusion as indistinguishable affected some V segments, including TRBV6-2 and TRBV6-3. Analyses of presence and absence presupposed an approximately uniform sequencing depth across donors. Earlier analysis found most TCR beta V segments productive about 87% or about 30% of the time.

Worth noting for this clone: Antigen unknown.

This rearrangement joins TRBV7-8 to TRBJ2-1; maybe TRBD2 (6 bases). This sequence originates from a woman between 18 and 29 years old in good health and CMV-seronegative. Sequencing used PBMCs. The CDR3 nucleotides are TGTGCCAGCAGCTTAGCGGGGGGACTTAGGAATGAGCAGTTCTTC. This translates into CASSLAGGLRNEQFF.